A selection of T cell receptor beta chains follows, all from one sample in a study of T cell repertoires in cytomegalovirus infection. Their specific antigens are unknown. Each CDR3 protein is one row after TCRdb ran MiXCR on the reads. This table holds 340,000 or so distinct CDR3 sequences, roughly 25% found once. The specimen was cultured PBMCs, collected from culture after CMV antigen stimulation. All receptors derive from a human donor in good health (CMV status not recorded). Some clones in this sample may be carry-over from other donors' samples. The CDR3 runs from the conserved cysteine through the conserved F or W. Fields, in order: CDR3 length, clone size, J gene, D gene, V gene, CDR3 DNA, CDR3 protein. A D gene is named only where the DNA matches it firmly. Only part of the rows carry a size: once, few, many, or a class if the clone is expanded.

15 | few | TRBJ2-1 | TRBD1 | TRBV18 | TGTGCCAGCTCACAGACAGGGGTACCAGGCAATGAGCAGTTCTTC | CASSQTGVPGNEQFF
16 | many | TRBJ2-1 | . | TRBV7-8 | TGTGCCAGCAGCCCCCAGCGGCTAGCGAACTACAATGAGCAGTTCTTC | CASSPQRLANYNEQFF
14 | . | TRBJ2-3 | TRBD1 | TRBV19 | TGTGCCAGTAAATCGGACAGGGCCACAGATACGCAGTATTTT | CASKSDRATDTQYF
15 | many | TRBJ1-5 | TRBD1 | TRBV24-1 | TGTGCCACCAGTGCAGGGGGTGGAGGATGGCAGCCCCAGCATTTT | CATSAGGGGWQPQHF
15 | . | TRBJ1-5 | . | TRBV20-1 | TGCAGTGCTACCGGGGCTGGGCAAAGCAATCAGCCCCAGCATTTT | CSATGAGQSNQPQHF
15 | many | TRBJ2-1 | . | TRBV7-2 | TGTGCCAGCAGACAACAGGGTTCCACCACAAATGAGCAGTTCTTC | CASRQQGSTTNEQFF
15 | few | TRBJ1-1 | . | TRBV28 | TGTGCCAGCAGGGGGGGGGCGGCGGCGGAGGCTGAAGCTTTCTTT | CASRGGAAAEAEAFF
14 | many | TRBJ1-3 | . | TRBV27 | TGTGCCAGTTCGCCAGGGCCCTCTGGAAACACCATATATTTT | CASSPGPSGNTIYF
11 | many | TRBJ1-1 | . | TRBV6-2/TRBV6-3 | TGTGCCAGCAGTCCTCGGACAGAGGCTTTCTTT | CASSPRTEAFF
16 | . | TRBJ2-7 | . | TRBV6-2/TRBV6-3 | TGTGCCAGCAGTTACTCGAGAAAAACGTCCCCCTACGAGCAGTACTTC | CASSYSRKTSPYEQYF
15 | few | TRBJ2-1 | . | TRBV10-3 | TGTGCCATTTTTCCCAGGACCCCTTGGGAGGACGAGCAGTTCTTC | CAIFPRTPWEDEQFF
15 | many | TRBJ1-4 | . | TRBV7-2 | TGTGCCAGCAGCCCCGACCGGACAAATAATGAAAAACTGTTTTTT | CASSPDRTNNEKLFF
13 | . | TRBJ2-3 | . | TRBV19 | TGTGCCAGTAGTATCGGCCTAACAGATACGCAGTATTTT | CASSIGLTDTQYF
16 | few | TRBJ1-1 | . | TRBV12-3/TRBV12-4 | TGTGCCAGCAGTCTGGGGCTACGGAAAGAAAACACTGAAGCTTTCTTT | CASSLGLRKENTEAFF
14 | few | TRBJ1-6 | . | TRBV28 | TGTGCCAGCAGTTTAGTAACGGCTAATTCACCCCTCCACTTT | CASSLVTANSPLHF
14 | many | TRBJ2-1 | TRBD2 | TRBV6-5 | TGTGCCAGCAGTTACTCTGGGCGGGGGAATGAGCAGTTCTTC | CASSYSGRGNEQFF
14 | . | TRBJ1-3 | . | TRBV15 | TGTGCCACCAGCAGTGATTGGGGTGAAAACACCATATATTTT | CATSSDWGENTIYF